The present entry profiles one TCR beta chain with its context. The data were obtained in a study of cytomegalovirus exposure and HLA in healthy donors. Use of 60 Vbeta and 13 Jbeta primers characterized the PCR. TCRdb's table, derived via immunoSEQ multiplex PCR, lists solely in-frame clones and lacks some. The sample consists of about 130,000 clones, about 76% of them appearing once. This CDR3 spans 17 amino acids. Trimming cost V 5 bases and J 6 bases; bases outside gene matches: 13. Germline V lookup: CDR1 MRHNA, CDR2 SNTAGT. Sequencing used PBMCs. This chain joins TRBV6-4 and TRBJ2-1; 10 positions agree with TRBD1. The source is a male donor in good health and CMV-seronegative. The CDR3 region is CASSSSPGTGVTNEQFF. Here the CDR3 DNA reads TGTGCCAGCAGTTCATCTCCCGGGACAGGGGTGACCAATGAGCAGTTCTTC.